A selection of T cell receptor beta chains follows, all from one sample in a study of T cells in Graves' hyperthyroidism and ophthalmopathy. TCRdb itself ran the multiplex PCR reads through MiXCR, one entry per CDR3 protein. The sample includes around 690,000 distinct CDR3 sequences, about a fifth of them seen just once. The specimen was blood. The receptors were gathered from a man aged 25 to 40 with Graves' ophthalmopathy. CDR3s include the opening cysteine and the closing phenylalanine or tryptophan. Each record gives: V gene, clone size, D gene, J gene, CDR3 DNA, CDR3 protein. D genes are given only for firm matches. Where a row states a size, it is once, few, many or the class of an expanded clone; other rows omit it.

V: TRBV11-2
size: many
D: NA
J: TRBJ2-1
DNA: TGTGCCAGCAAGGGCGTTTACAATGAGCAGTTCTTC
CDR3: CASKGVYNEQFF

V: TRBV2
size: many
D: NA
J: TRBJ1-2
DNA: TGTGCCAGCAGTGAGGAATGGGGGAACTATGGCTACACCTTC
CDR3: CASSEEWGNYGYTF

V: TRBV20-1
size: few
D: NA
J: TRBJ2-7
DNA: TGCAGTGCTAGAGATATGGGAGGGGGCCGCTCCTACGAGCAGTACTTC
CDR3: CSARDMGGGRSYEQYF

V: TRBV20-1
size: few
D: NA
J: TRBJ2-1
DNA: TGCAGTGCTAGACCGGGGAGGGGGCCCTACAATGAGCAGTTCTTC
CDR3: CSARPGRGPYNEQFF

V: TRBV12-3/TRBV12-4
size: few
D: TRBD2
J: TRBJ2-1
DNA: TGTGCCAGCAGTTTACGGGGGGGGACCCACAATGAGCAGTTCTTC
CDR3: CASSLRGGTHNEQFF

V: TRBV30
size: few
D: NA
J: TRBJ2-5
DNA: TGTGCCTGGAGTGTGGGGGGGGCGAAGACCCAGTACTTC
CDR3: CAWSVGGAKTQYF

V: TRBV5-4
size: NA
D: NA
J: TRBJ2-7
DNA: TGTGCCAGCAGCTTTGGGAGCGGAGCTTACTACGAGCAGTACTTC
CDR3: CASSFGSGAYYEQYF

V: TRBV3-1
size: many
D: TRBD1
J: TRBJ1-1
DNA: TGTGCCAGCAGCCAACCTCCCTCGACAGGGAGAAACACTGAAGCTTTCTTT
CDR3: CASSQPPSTGRNTEAFF

V: TRBV7-2
size: NA
D: NA
J: TRBJ1-1
DNA: TGTGCCAGCACCTTAGGGTGTATGAACACTGAAGCTTTCTTT
CDR3: CASTLGCMNTEAFF

V: TRBV6-1
size: few
D: TRBD1
J: TRBJ2-5
DNA: TGTGCCAGCAGCCTCCGCACAGGGGAAGAGACCCAGTACTTC
CDR3: CASSLRTGEETQYF

V: TRBV11-2
size: NA
D: NA
J: TRBJ2-5
DNA: TGTGCCAGCAGCTTTTCACCCCTCCAAGAGACCCAGTACTTC
CDR3: CASSFSPLQETQYF

V: TRBV3-1
size: many
D: NA
J: TRBJ1-2
DNA: TGTGCCAGCAGCCAAGTGAACAAGCACTATGGCTACACCTTC
CDR3: CASSQVNKHYGYTF

V: TRBV7-2
size: NA
D: NA
J: TRBJ2-7
DNA: TGTGCCAGCAGCTTAGGACAGTCCCGCTCCTACGAGCAGTACTTC
CDR3: CASSLGQSRSYEQYF

V: TRBV28
size: NA
D: NA
J: TRBJ1-4
DNA: TGTGCCAGCAGCTCTGGCCCGGCCCCGGAAAACCCAACTAATGAAAAACTGTTTTTT
CDR3: CASSSGPAPENPTNEKLFF

V: TRBV28
size: many
D: NA
J: TRBJ1-1
DNA: TGTGCCAGCAGACCCCAGGGAGAGACAGAAGCTTTCTTT
CDR3: CASRPQGETEAFF

V: TRBV6-1
size: many
D: NA
J: TRBJ2-7
DNA: TGTGCCAGCCGGAAACCGGGGACCGCGAAGTCCTACGAGCAGTACTTC
CDR3: CASRKPGTAKSYEQYF

V: TRBV20-1
size: many
D: TRBD1
J: TRBJ1-5
DNA: TGCAGTGCTGGTCACGGGACAGCGTATAGCAATCAGCCCCAGCATTTT
CDR3: CSAGHGTAYSNQPQHF

V: TRBV12-3/TRBV12-4
size: NA
D: NA
J: TRBJ2-7
DNA: TGTGCCAGCAGCCCTGTCTCAACCACCCTCTACGAGCAGTACTTC
CDR3: CASSPVSTTLYEQYF

V: TRBV27
size: once
D: NA
J: TRBJ1-4
DNA: TGTGCCAGCAGTCCTCGCCAAACAGGGAGCGGCGAAAAACTGTTTTTT
CDR3: CASSPRQTGSGEKLFF

V: TRBV27
size: NA
D: TRBD1
J: TRBJ1-1
DNA: TGTGCCAGCAGTCCCAGACAGGGGAGGGCTGAAGCTTTCTTT
CDR3: CASSPRQGRAEAFF

V: TRBV7-2
size: many
D: TRBD1
J: TRBJ2-1
DNA: TGTGCCAGCAGCTTCAGCGGCAGGGGGCGGAATGAGCAGTTCTTC
CDR3: CASSFSGRGRNEQFF

V: TRBV19
size: NA
D: NA
J: TRBJ2-3
DNA: TGTGCCAGTTGGGGAAGTTATGAAGATACGCAGTATTTT
CDR3: CASWGSYEDTQYF

V: TRBV9
size: NA
D: NA
J: TRBJ1-3
DNA: TGTGCCAGCAGCGCGACTACAGGGCTCTCTGGAAACACCATATATTTT
CDR3: CASSATTGLSGNTIYF

V: TRBV27
size: many
D: TRBD1
J: TRBJ1-1
DNA: TGTGCCAGCAGTTACCAGGGGGCATACACTGAAGCTTTCTTT
CDR3: CASSYQGAYTEAFF

V: TRBV18
size: many
D: TRBD1
J: TRBJ2-5
DNA: TGTGCCAGCTCACCACCAACAGGGGTCCAAGAGACCCAGTACTTC
CDR3: CASSPPTGVQETQYF

V: TRBV11-2
size: NA
D: TRBD2
J: TRBJ2-5
DNA: TGTGCCAGCAGCTCGGCGGGGTGGGAGGGGAAAGAGACCCAGTACTTC
CDR3: CASSSAGWEGKETQYF

V: TRBV7-2
size: NA
D: TRBD2
J: TRBJ2-5
DNA: TGTGCCAGCAGCTTGAGCGCGGGACTAGCGGGAGAGACCCAGTACTTC
CDR3: CASSLSAGLAGETQYF

V: TRBV20-1
size: few
D: NA
J: TRBJ2-7
DNA: TGCAGTGCCTTGGTAACGCGGAGAAGCTACGAGCAGTACTTC
CDR3: CSALVTRRSYEQYF

V: TRBV13
size: NA
D: NA
J: TRBJ2-5
DNA: TGTGCCAGCAGCGCAAGAGATCTGGTCCGCCGGGAAGAGACCCAGTACTTC
CDR3: CASSARDLVRREETQYF

V: TRBV4-1
size: NA
D: TRBD1
J: TRBJ2-1
DNA: TGCGCCAGCAGCCAAGGACAGGGGACAAACGATCGGTGGCAGTTCTTC
CDR3: CASSQGQGTNDRWQFF

V: TRBV6-2/TRBV6-3
size: few
D: NA
J: TRBJ2-7
DNA: TGTGCCAGCACCAAGTGGGGGGGCCCCTACGAGCAGTACTTC
CDR3: CASTKWGGPYEQYF

V: TRBV4-2
size: NA
D: NA
J: TRBJ2-5
DNA: TGTGCCAGCAGCCAAAGGGACTTACAAGAGACCCAGTACTTC
CDR3: CASSQRDLQETQYF

V: TRBV5-1
size: few
D: TRBD2
J: TRBJ2-7
DNA: TGCGCCAGCAGCTTCGGGGTTAGCGGGAGGGCCAGGAACGAGCAGTACTTC
CDR3: CASSFGVSGRARNEQYF

V: TRBV27
size: NA
D: NA
J: TRBJ2-1
DNA: TGTGCCAGCAGTGAGGACGTGGTGCCCTACAATGAGCAGTTCTTC
CDR3: CASSEDVVPYNEQFF

V: TRBV28
size: many
D: NA
J: TRBJ2-3
DNA: TGTGCCAGCAGCTCGGGGGACACAGATACGCAGTATTTT
CDR3: CASSSGDTDTQYF

V: TRBV5-1
size: NA
D: TRBD2
J: TRBJ2-7
DNA: TGCGCCAGCAGCTTGGCACCGAGAAACCCAACTAGCGGGAGATACGAGCAGTACTTC
CDR3: CASSLAPRNPTSGRYEQYF

V: TRBV10-3
size: many
D: TRBD1
J: TRBJ2-5
DNA: TGTGCCATCAGTGATTTTAGGACAGGGCAGTTTGCAGAGACCCAGTACTTC
CDR3: CAISDFRTGQFAETQYF

V: TRBV10-3
size: many
D: TRBD1
J: TRBJ2-7
DNA: TGTGCCACCGGGACAGGGGGCTACGAGCAGTACTTC
CDR3: CATGTGGYEQYF

V: TRBV7-2
size: few
D: NA
J: TRBJ2-1
DNA: TGTGCCAGCACCCATCCTGCGGACTACAATGAGCAGTTCTTC
CDR3: CASTHPADYNEQFF

V: TRBV15
size: NA
D: NA
J: TRBJ2-7
DNA: TGTGCCACCAGCCCGAGCGGGCAGTCCTACGAGCAGTACTTC
CDR3: CATSPSGQSYEQYF

V: TRBV3-1
size: NA
D: TRBD1
J: TRBJ1-2
DNA: TGTGCCAGCACAGCGAAGGGGGCCAGTTTCTATGGCTACACCTTC
CDR3: CASTAKGASFYGYTF

V: TRBV5-1
size: many
D: TRBD1
J: TRBJ2-3
DNA: TGCGCCAGCAGCTCGGGACAGAGGGCAGATACGCAGTATTTT
CDR3: CASSSGQRADTQYF

V: TRBV4-2
size: NA
D: TRBD1
J: TRBJ2-7
DNA: TGTGCCAGCAGCCCGGACCTGGGACAGGCCCTAAACGAGCAGTACTTC
CDR3: CASSPDLGQALNEQYF

V: TRBV20-1
size: NA
D: TRBD2
J: TRBJ2-1
DNA: TGCAGTGCTAGATTACCCCTTTCGATCACTAGCGGGAATGAGCAGTTCTTC
CDR3: CSARLPLSITSGNEQFF

V: TRBV6-1
size: few
D: NA
J: TRBJ2-1
DNA: TGTGCCAGCAGTGAAGAGGATCGTTTGAGGAATGAGCAGTTCTTC
CDR3: CASSEEDRLRNEQFF

V: TRBV18
size: many
D: NA
J: TRBJ2-3
DNA: TGTGCCAGCTCCCCTAGGGGAGGAAGCACAGATACGCAGTATTTT
CDR3: CASSPRGGSTDTQYF

V: TRBV28
size: NA
D: NA
J: TRBJ2-2
DNA: TGTGCCAGCAGTTTATCAAATCGGGCGGGGGAGCTGTTTTTT
CDR3: CASSLSNRAGELFF

V: TRBV30
size: NA
D: NA
J: TRBJ2-3
DNA: TGTGCCTGGGGTCTTGGGCTGAGCACAGATACGCAGTATTTT
CDR3: CAWGLGLSTDTQYF

V: TRBV30
size: many
D: TRBD1
J: TRBJ1-1
DNA: TGTGCCTGGGCAGGACAGGGCGGGGGGTGGACTGAAGCTTTCTTT
CDR3: CAWAGQGGGWTEAFF

V: TRBV11-2
size: many
D: NA
J: TRBJ1-4
DNA: TGTGCCAGCAGCTTAGGTCAGGAAAAACTGTTTTTT
CDR3: CASSLGQEKLFF

V: TRBV6-1
size: NA
D: NA
J: TRBJ2-2
DNA: TGTGCCAGCACGCAGAATGCCCCGACGAACACCGGGGAGCTGTTTTTT
CDR3: CASTQNAPTNTGELFF

V: TRBV18
size: NA
D: NA
J: TRBJ2-1
DNA: TGTGCCAGCTCATACTCACAGGGAGGGCCCTACAATGAGCAGTTCTTC
CDR3: CASSYSQGGPYNEQFF